These 8 T cell receptor beta chains came from one sample sequenced in a study of identical twins. TCRdb reprocessed the 5' RACE reads via MiXCR and lists one record per CDR3 protein. The table shows about 570,000 distinct CDR3 sequences, with around a tenth occurring only once. This sample also belongs to another study, concerning yellow fever vaccine responses in identical twins.

Sequenced input: PBMCs. The receptors derive from a woman younger than 30 in good health.

This clonotype was found many times. The rearrangement uses TRBV15 and TRBJ2-3; D gene uncertain. The V gene lost 1 base and the J gene lost 2 bases, with 4 bases spanning the gap. The CDR3 extends over 13 amino acids. Germline CDR1 LNHNV, CDR2 YYDKDF (reference sequence). As DNA, the CDR3 is TGTGCCACCAGCAGAGGGGACACAGATACGCAGTATTTT. Translation: CATSRGDTDTQYF.

The chain employs TRBV2 and TRBJ2-2; D call uncertain. V lost 1 base and J 4 bases, leaving 10 bases between the germline ends. The CDR3 is made up of 15 amino acids. Germline V lookup: CDR1 SNHLY, CDR2 FYNNEI. CDR3 nucleotide sequence: TGTGCCAGCAGTGAAGTGCGACTGTTCACCGGGGAGCTGTTTTTT. Translated: CASSEVRLFTGELFF.

This clonotype showed up many times. The chain employs TRBV11-2 and TRBJ2-1, with 9 bases aligning to TRBD2. Per germline, CDR1 SGHAT and CDR2 FQNNGV. CDR3 size: 18 residues. V gave up 4 bases and J gave up 0 bases; unmatched junction bases: 10. As DNA, the CDR3 is TGTGCCAGCAGCTACCAAATCTTGGGACTAGCCTCCTACAATGAGCAGTTCTTC. Its translation is CASSYQILGLASYNEQFF.

This clonotype turned up a few times. This rearrangement joins TRBV6-1 to TRBJ2-5; D is perhaps TRBD2 (7 bases). V was trimmed by 7 bases and J by 5 bases, leaving 17 bases between them. CDR3 size: 14 residues. The germline gives CDR1 MNHNS, CDR2 SASEGT. CDR3 residues: CASKAPGGSETQYF. The CDR3 bases are TGTGCCAGCAAGGCCCCGGGGGGCAGTGAGACCCAGTACTTC.

This clonotype was picked up many times. This chain connects TRBV12-3 or TRBV12-4 to TRBJ2-3; 8 bases are shared with TRBD1. The V gene end was trimmed by 2 bases and the J gene end by 4 bases; junction bases not matched to a gene: 8. The CDR3 covers 16 residues. The CDR3 DNA is TGTGCCAGCAGTTTAAATACAGGGGGTCGGGCAGATACGCAGTATTTT. Translation gives CASSLNTGGRADTQYF.

This clonotype has just a few counts. The chain links TRBV3-1 to TRBJ2-1, with 9 bases aligning to TRBD2. Germline-derived CDR1 and CDR2 are LGHDT and YNNKEL (reference sequence). Unmatched junction bases numbered 7, after V lost 0 bases and J lost 4 bases. This CDR3 has 17 residues. CDR3 residues: CASSQDRPSGKYNEQFF. CDR3 nucleotide sequence: TGTGCCAGCAGCCAAGATCGCCCTAGCGGGAAATACAATGAGCAGTTCTTC.

The chain recombines TRBV9 with TRBJ2-3, with 7 bases identical to TRBD1. Germline V gene sequence: CDR1 SGDLS, CDR2 YYNGEE. V trimming: 5 bases; J trimming: 4 bases; junction bases outside the gene matches: 4. The CDR3 loop spans 13 amino acids. The CDR3 loop reads CASSIDRADTQYF. DNA of the CDR3: TGTGCCAGCAGTATAGACAGGGCAGATACGCAGTATTTT.

Worth noting for this clonotype: Since a much larger clone is just one base distant, this may be a read error. V gene TRBV7-9 combines with J gene TRBJ2-5, with 13 bases lining up with TRBD2. CDR1 and CDR2 (germline): SEHNR, FQNEAQ (reference sequence). The CDR3 has 16 residues. The CDR3, as DNA: TGTGCCAGCAGCCCAAGGACTAGCGGGAGTGGAGAGACCCAGCACTTC. Encoded protein: CASSPRTSGSGETQHF. The full variable domain, completed using reference TRBV7-9 and TRBJ2-5, is DTGVSQNPRHKITKRGQNVTFRCDPISEHNRLYWYRQTLGQGPEFLTYFQNEAQLEKSRLLSDRFSAERPKGSFSTLEIQRTEQGDSAMYLCASSPRTSGSGETQHFGPGTRLLVL.